Listed here is a single T cell receptor beta chain. Its antigen is currently not known. Base-call qualities are not available, and no considerably larger clone is one nucleotide away. The donors were healthy, HIV-negative adults with no recently reported acute infections or vaccinations. Every donor was a Caucasian adult living in Nashville, Tennessee, USA. For unsorted samples, some 90 million PBMCs were counted, and genomic DNA was extracted using the QIAamp DNA Blood Mini kit. Blood was obtained by leukapheresis, after which PBMCs were separated by Ficoll-Histopaque density gradient centrifugation and cryopreserved in liquid nitrogen vapor phase. This entry comes from a study of shared clonotypes between healthy human individuals (dated by TCRdb to about 2020). In the study overall: The cohort included a few men and a couple of women between 18 and 49 years of age. Per donor, leukapheresis produced somewhere between about 0.94 and 9.5 billion PBMCs. Blood TCR repertoires of a handful of healthy adults were deeply sequenced to estimate repertoire size and the extent of clonotype sharing between individuals. Different laboratories and diverse techniques were used to prepare libraries and sequence TCR repertoires, to increase sequencing depth and limit assay-specific biases.

Here is what the overall study found, with its caveats: Pairwise subsampling led to the expectation that sequencing depth would affect the degree of clonotype sharing among donors. Because the study included a small number of donors, the genetic and exposure-history diversity represented was limited. Sampling was restricted to blood, and TCR repertoires in tissues likely differ from the TCR repertoires found in blood.

CDR1 and CDR2 were assigned from the germline V gene as SGDLS and YYNGEE. The CDR3 contains 13 residues, cysteine and phenylalanine counted. Solely the CDR3 DNA is kept, with 39 bases framed from the first base. The trim is 0 bases for V and 4 bases for J, with a gap of 5 bases between the germline ends. Using the deep immunoSEQ assay, multiplex PCR amplified TCR CDR3 regions from genomic DNA. Extracted genomic DNA from each cell subset was distributed evenly across all wells of several immunoSEQ 96-well plates, and each plate was treated as a replicate. For unsorted PBMC, 250 to 300 ng of genomic DNA, equivalent to tens of thousands of T cell genomes, went into each replicate PCR. Ten immunoSEQ deep assay plates were used to sequence the unsorted PBMC genomic DNA. Purified libraries were quantified with a Qubit 3.0 fluorometer, sized on a Bioanalyzer 2100, and re-quantified with the KAPA Library Quantification kit. Each immunoSEQ 96-well plate was sequenced on its own single-read 150-cycle Illumina NextSeq 550 flow cell. The paper's data handling went like this. Because only junctional sequences without quality scores were contained in the immunoSEQ output, filtering matching that applied to full-length reads could not be performed. Sequences were annotated with PyIR, a Python wrapper for IgBLAST v1.9, using IMGT germline references to assign V/J genes and CDR3. Reads with weak V/J assignments (E-value above 1e-6), missing CDR3, stop codons, out-of-frame junctions, or ambiguous translated residues were removed. V3J clonotypes were defined as sequences sharing the same inferred V gene, J gene, and CDR3 amino acid sequence. The percentage overlap between two repertoires was calculated by dividing the number of shared unique clonotypes by the size of the smaller repertoire. Repertoire richness was assessed with RTK rarefaction, the Chao1 estimator, and Recon v2.1 estimates of unobserved clonotypes. TCRdb carries this immuneACCESS record with in-frame sequences only. Its versions omit some clonotypes, under half of them owing to an unresolved V gene in the studies checked, with the rest unexplained. D and trimming come from the DNA, and the V and J calls and clone size come from that table. The sample yields about 470,000 clones; 70% to 80% were counted once. The top ten clonotypes cover about 13% of the sample.

The sequence was obtained from a woman in her thirties or forties in good health. Some clones in this sample may be carry-over from other donors' samples. The source material was PBMCs. The chain employs TRBV9 and TRBJ1-5, with an unclear D gene assignment. In nucleotides, the sequence is TGTGCCAGCAGCGTAGATCAGAATCAGCCCCAGCATTTT. The resulting protein is CASSVDQNQPQHF.